What follows are 9 T cell receptor beta chains derived from one specimen sequenced in a study of blood T cell repertoires in COVID-19. Assay: immunoSEQ multiplex PCR; the TCRdb copy retains only in-frame clones and omits some. The table records approximately 440,000 clones, approximately 90% of them present only once. Sequenced sample: PBMCs or T cells enriched from blood (not recorded which). All receptors come from a woman aged 18-29 years who had recovered from COVID-19.

This clone was picked up one time. The V call is TRBV5-1, the J call TRBJ2-7; TRBD1 matches 8 bases. J gave up 7 bases and V 7 bases, and 10 bases lay outside the gene matches. CDR1 and CDR2 (germline): SGHRS, YFSETQ. The CDR3 consists of 13 residues. The CDR3 loop is CASGRTGIGEQYF. The CDR3 coding sequence is TGCGCCAGCGGTAGGACAGGGATTGGGGAGCAGTACTTC.

This clone appeared once. This chain links TRBV18 with TRBJ1-2, with D unclear. CDR3 length equals 17 residues. V was cut by 2 bases and J by 0 bases, with 16 bases left in between. Germline loops: CDR1 KGHSH, CDR2 LQKENI. The CDR3 bases are TGTGCCAGCTCACCAGAGAGGGTCCCCCCCTCTAACTATGGCTACACCTTC. It specifies CASSPERVPPSNYGYTF.

This chain links TRBV12-5 with TRBJ1-4; a weak D match, TRBD1 (5 bases). Germline-derived CDR1 and CDR2 are LGHNT and FRNRAP. V lost 7 bases, J lost 2 bases, and 11 bases lay in between. The CDR3 runs 14 residues. This CDR3 is CASAQGATNEKLFF. CDR3 bases: TGTGCTAGTGCCCAAGGGGCGACTAATGAAAAACTGTTTTTT.

The chain links TRBV12-3 or TRBV12-4 to TRBJ2-5; D is perhaps TRBD2 (6 bases). Deletions cut 6 bases from V and 3 bases from J, with 11 bases between. There are 13 residues in the CDR3. The CDR3 protein is CASRRVAEETQYF. The CDR3 bases are TGTGCCAGCAGAAGAGTAGCGGAAGAGACCCAGTACTTC.

The chain is built from TRBV5-1 and TRBJ1-4; possible D gene TRBD1, 5 bases. This CDR3 is built from 15 residues. V was trimmed by 6 bases and J by 5 bases, leaving 17 bases between them. Germline loops: CDR1 SGHRS, CDR2 YFSETQ. CDR3 nucleotide sequence: TGCGCCAGCACCCGGGGCGGGAGGACGAATGAAAAACTGTTTTTT. Protein sequence: CASTRGGRTNEKLFF. Variable domain in full (rest from reference TRBV5-1 and TRBJ1-4): KAGVTQTPRYLIKTRGQQVTLSCSPISGHRSVSWYQQTPGQGLQFLFEYFSETQRNKGNFPGRFSGRQFSNSRSEMNVSTLELGDSALYLCASTRGGRTNEKLFFGSGTQLSVL.

The rearrangement uses TRBV28 and TRBJ1-1; D is ambiguous. The V and J ends lost 0 bases and 6 bases respectively, with 11 bases between them. Germline-derived CDR1 and CDR2 are MDHEN and SYDVKM. The CDR3 is 14 residues long. The CDR3 nucleotides are TGTGCCAGCAGTTTATGGCGGGGATCCGCTGAAGCTTTCTTT. It is translated as CASSLWRGSAEAFF. The entire variable domain, with the rest obtained from reference TRBV28 and TRBJ1-1, is as follows: DVKVTQSSRYLVKRTGEKVFLECVQDMDHENMFWYRQDPGLGLRLIYFSYDVKMKEKGDIPEGYSVSREKKERFSLILESASTNQTSMYLCASSLWRGSAEAFFGQGTRLTVV.

This chain joins TRBV9 and TRBJ1-2, with a weak D call TRBD1 (6 bases). The CDR3 covers 16 residues. V dropped 4 bases and J dropped 7 bases, with 23 bases sitting between them. CDR1 and CDR2 (germline): SGDLS, YYNGEE. CDR3 coding DNA: TGTGCCAGCAGCCCATACTATTACAGGGAAGAAGTTGGCTACACCTTC. This encodes CASSPYYYREEVGYTF.

The J gene is TRBJ2-1, the V gene TRBV5-1; D might be TRBD2 (5 bases). This CDR3 has 15 amino acids. V lost 2 bases to trimming and J lost 0 bases, with 9 bases between them. Per the germline V gene, CDR1 is SGHRS and CDR2 is YFSETQ. The CDR3 protein is CASSFQTNSYNEQFF. DNA for the CDR3: TGCGCCAGCAGCTTCCAGACTAACTCCTACAATGAGCAGTTCTTC. The full variable domain, completed using reference TRBV5-1 and TRBJ2-1, is KAGVTQTPRYLIKTRGQQVTLSCSPISGHRSVSWYQQTPGQGLQFLFEYFSETQRNKGNFPGRFSGRQFSNSRSEMNVSTLELGDSALYLCASSFQTNSYNEQFFGPGTRLTVL.

This clone was detected only a few times. The rearrangement links TRBV30 to TRBJ1-2; 7 nucleotides agree with TRBD1. This CDR3 is 14 amino acids long. Germline CDR1 and CDR2: GTSNPN and SVGIG (reference sequence). V lost 0 bases and J lost 8; bases outside the gene matches: 9. In DNA form, the CDR3 reads TGTGCCTGGAGTGTGACAGGGTTAGTGGGAGGCTACACCTTC. This gives the protein CAWSVTGLVGGYTF.